This is a list of T cell receptor beta chains from one sample in a study of blood T cells in healthy people across ages. TCRdb itself ran the 5' RACE reads through MiXCR, one entry per CDR3 protein. The profile shows over 500,000 distinct CDR3 sequences, around 50% of them singletons. Input material: blood. The receptors were sampled from a woman older than 75 in good health. Each CDR3 is given with its conserved first and last residue. Fields, in order: V gene, clone size, D gene, J gene, CDR3 DNA, CDR3 protein. The D gene is left open where the match is weak. The size of a clone is reported for some rows only, either as once, few or many, or as a class for expanded clones.

TRBV11-3	-	TRBD1	TRBJ1-1	TGTGCCAGCAGCCAGGGGGGTAGGGCAGGGGAGAACACTGAAGCTTTCTTT	CASSQGGRAGENTEAFF
TRBV7-9	-	TRBD1	TRBJ2-7	TGTGCCAGCAGCGACAGGGTGATCTCCTACGAGCAGTACTTC	CASSDRVISYEQYF
TRBV14	-	TRBD1	TRBJ2-5	TGTGCCAGCAGCCAAGATCTAGGGACAGGGACGAAGACCCAGTACTTC	CASSQDLGTGTKTQYF
TRBV29-1	once	TRBD2	TRBJ2-7	TGCAGCGTCGCGGGACTAGCGGGAGTCCCCTACGAGCAGTACTTC	CSVAGLAGVPYEQYF
TRBV28	many	-	TRBJ2-7	TGTGCCAGCAGTACCTTGGGCGAGCAGTACTTC	CASSTLGEQYF
TRBV20-1	-	-	TRBJ2-3	TGCAGTGCCCCTATCCAGCGGGCCAAGTATTTT	CSAPIQRAKYF
TRBV6-5	-	TRBD2	TRBJ2-2	TGTGCCAGCAATGGGGGGGACACCGGGGAGCTGTTTTTT	CASNGGDTGELFF
TRBV27	-	-	TRBJ2-7	TGTGCCAACAGCCTAAGGGGTTACGAGCAGTACTTC	CANSLRGYEQYF
TRBV20-1	many	TRBD2	TRBJ2-5	TGCAGTGGCTCTAGCGGGAGGAGGCAGTACTTC	CSGSSGRRQYF
TRBV13	once	TRBD1	TRBJ2-7	TGTGCCAGCAGCGCCAGGGGGCGTACCTACGAGCAGTACTTC	CASSARGRTYEQYF
TRBV15	-	TRBD1	TRBJ2-7	TGTGCCACCAGCAGGACAGGGAACTTCCACGAGCAGTACTTC	CATSRTGNFHEQYF
TRBV5-1	-	-	TRBJ2-1	TGCGCCAGCAGCCACAAGAATGAGCAGTTCTTC	CASSHKNEQFF
TRBV30	few	TRBD1	TRBJ2-4	TGTGCCGGGATAGGAACAGGGGCCATTCAGTACTTC	CAGIGTGAIQYF
TRBV9	few	-	TRBJ2-3	TGTGCCAGCAGATTGGGGCAGCTAAGCACAGATACGCAGTATTTT	CASRLGQLSTDTQYF
TRBV20-1	many	-	TRBJ1-2	TGCAGTGCTAGAAGAGGGCAGTATGGCTACACCTTC	CSARRGQYGYTF
TRBV12-3/TRBV12-4	few	-	TRBJ2-3	TGTGCCAGCAGAATGACCACAGATACGCAGTATTTT	CASRMTTDTQYF
TRBV10-3	once	-	TRBJ2-2	TGTGCCATCAGCGGGGACGGGGCGAACACCGGGGAGCTGTTTTTT	CAISGDGANTGELFF
TRBV2	few	-	TRBJ1-6	TGTGCCAGCAGTTTCGGGACAATCAATTCACCCCTCCACTTT	CASSFGTINSPLHF
TRBV29-1	-	TRBD2	TRBJ2-3	TGCAGCGTTTTGGGACTAGCATCTGGCACAGATACGCAGTATTTT	CSVLGLASGTDTQYF
TRBV20-1	many	-	TRBJ2-1	TGCAGTGCTACGGGACCGTGGACCGGGGATGAGCAGTTCTTC	CSATGPWTGDEQFF
TRBV7-9	-	-	TRBJ2-1	TGTGCCAGCCTCGACTCCCGTGGGGCGCTTCACAATGAGCAGTTCTTC	CASLDSRGALHNEQFF
TRBV7-2	-	TRBD1	TRBJ2-7	TGTGCCAGCAGCATCGCCGGGACAGGGTTCTACGAGCAGTACTTC	CASSIAGTGFYEQYF
TRBV5-4	many	TRBD1	TRBJ1-4	TGTGCCAGCAGCTTGGGCGGGACAGGGGACGAAAAACTGTTTTTT	CASSLGGTGDEKLFF
TRBV11-2	once	-	TRBJ1-4	TGTGCCAGCAGTCAGGGCCGAACAGGGTCTAATGAAAAACTGTTTTTT	CASSQGRTGSNEKLFF
TRBV6-6	once	-	TRBJ2-1	TGTGCCAGCTTGACCGGCTACAATGAGCAGTTCTTC	CASLTGYNEQFF
TRBV9	many	-	TRBJ2-1	TGTGCCAGCAGCGTAGTGACCGGGAGCTCCTACAATGAGCAGTTCTTC	CASSVVTGSSYNEQFF
TRBV20-1	many	-	TRBJ2-7	TGCAGTGCTCCGACAGGCCCCTACGAGCAGTACTTC	CSAPTGPYEQYF
TRBV3-1	many	-	TRBJ2-1	TGTGCCAGCAGCCGACAGGTTTCTCTAAGGAGCTCCTACAATGAGCAGTTCTTC	CASSRQVSLRSSYNEQFF
TRBV4-3	-	TRBD2	TRBJ2-7	TGCGCCAGCAGCCAAGAAGGTCCGGGGGGTTACGAGCAGTACTTC	CASSQEGPGGYEQYF
TRBV7-2	-	TRBD1	TRBJ2-4	TGTGCCAGCAGCCAAGACAGGGGGCAGCCCATTCAGTACTTC	CASSQDRGQPIQYF
TRBV7-9	few	-	TRBJ2-5	TGTGCCAGCAGCGTACCGCCGGGGGAGACCCAGTACTTC	CASSVPPGETQYF
TRBV3-1	few	-	TRBJ2-5	TGTGCCAGCAGCCAAGATGGGAGCGGCCAAGAGACCCAGTACTTC	CASSQDGSGQETQYF
TRBV5-1	many	TRBD2	TRBJ2-1	TGCGCCAGCAGCCGGAGACTAGCGGGAGGGCCATTAGAGCAGTTCTTC	CASSRRLAGGPLEQFF
TRBV25-1	-	-	TRBJ2-1	TGTGCCAGCAGTAGACCTCGGGACGATGAGCAGTTCTTC	CASSRPRDDEQFF
TRBV2	-	-	TRBJ2-7	TGTGCCAGCAGTGAAGCGCTTGACGAGCAGTACTTC	CASSEALDEQYF
TRBV7-2	few	-	TRBJ2-3	TGTGCCAGCAGCCCACAGGTCGGGACAGATACGCAGTATTTT	CASSPQVGTDTQYF
TRBV5-1	once	TRBD2	TRBJ2-5	TGCGCCAGCAGCCGTACGAATTGGGAGGGAGAGACCCAGTACTTC	CASSRTNWEGETQYF
TRBV2	many	-	TRBJ1-5	TGTGCCAGCAGGAGAGATCAGGGGAGGGAATGGCCCCAGCATTTT	CASRRDQGREWPQHF
TRBV24-1	-	TRBD1	TRBJ1-6	TGTGCCACCAGTTCACCGGGACAGGGGAGCTCCTATAATTCACCCCTCCACTTT	CATSSPGQGSSYNSPLHF
TRBV29-1	-	-	TRBJ2-7	TGCAGCGTTGTCGGGGCGAACTCCTACGAGCAGTACTTC	CSVVGANSYEQYF
TRBV20-1	-	-	TRBJ2-4	TGCAGTGCTAGACAGGGTGGGGACATTCAGTACTTC	CSARQGGDIQYF
TRBV20-1	-	-	TRBJ1-5	TGCAGTGCTGGTTCCCCAACGGGGGGGGCACAGCCCCAGCATTTT	CSAGSPTGGAQPQHF
TRBV11-2	-	-	TRBJ2-1	TGTGCCAGCAGCTTAGATAGAACGGCCCCGAGGCAACAGTTCTTC	CASSLDRTAPRQQFF
TRBV2	few	-	TRBJ1-1	TGTGCCAGCAGGAATCGCGTACCGGACGGATACACTGAAGCTTTCTTT	CASRNRVPDGYTEAFF
TRBV6-2/TRBV6-3	once	-	TRBJ1-5	TGTGCCAGCAGTTACGCCAGGGGCTATAGCAATCAGCCCCAGCATTTT	CASSYARGYSNQPQHF
TRBV28	-	-	TRBJ2-3	TGTGCCAGCAGTCCCCCGGGCCCTATAAGCACAGATACGCAGTATTTT	CASSPPGPISTDTQYF
TRBV2	-	-	TRBJ2-2	TGTGCCAGCCGCGTTATCGGGGGAACCGGGGAGCTGTTTTTT	CASRVIGGTGELFF
TRBV6-5	few	-	TRBJ2-7	TGTGCCAGCAGTTACATTGGGCTAGCCGGAAACGAGCAGTACTTC	CASSYIGLAGNEQYF
TRBV7-2	once	-	TRBJ1-5	TGTGCCAGCAGTTTCCACAGGGAGGGGGGGCCCCAGCATTTT	CASSFHREGGPQHF
TRBV28	-	-	TRBJ2-5	TGTGCCAGCAGCGGAGCAGCCCTCACCCAAGAGACCCAGTACTTC	CASSGAALTQETQYF
TRBV7-2	once	-	TRBJ2-5	TGTGCCAGCAGCCGTTTGGGGGGCGAGTTAGAGACCCAGTACTTC	CASSRLGGELETQYF
TRBV20-1	many	-	TRBJ2-5	TGCAGTGCTACCAGAGAGACCCAGTACTTC	CSATRETQYF
TRBV5-1	-	-	TRBJ2-7	TGCGCCAGCAGCCCGGAAACCGGGATGCACTCCTACGAGCAGTACTTC	CASSPETGMHSYEQYF
TRBV12-3/TRBV12-4	once	TRBD2	TRBJ2-7	TGTGCCAGCAGGCTAGCGGAGAGCTCCTACGAGCAGTACTTC	CASRLAESSYEQYF
TRBV29-1	-	TRBD2	TRBJ2-1	TGCAGCGTCCTTAGCGGGAGAGCTAACAATGAGCAGTTCTTC	CSVLSGRANNEQFF
TRBV5-1	many	TRBD1	TRBJ2-3	TGCGCCAGCAGCTTGCGGGACAGAGTCACAGATACGCAGTATTTT	CASSLRDRVTDTQYF
TRBV28	-	TRBD2	TRBJ2-5	TGTGCCAGCAGTGTGCGGGAGGCACCCTATAGGGAGTACTTC	CASSVREAPYREYF
TRBV12-3/TRBV12-4	many	-	TRBJ2-1	TGTGCCACCCACACTTCCCTGTCCTACAATGAGCAGTTCTTC	CATHTSLSYNEQFF
TRBV6-2/TRBV6-3	-	-	TRBJ2-5	TGTGCCAGCACCAAACGGCGGTCAGGGGACGGGGAGACCCAGTACTTC	CASTKRRSGDGETQYF